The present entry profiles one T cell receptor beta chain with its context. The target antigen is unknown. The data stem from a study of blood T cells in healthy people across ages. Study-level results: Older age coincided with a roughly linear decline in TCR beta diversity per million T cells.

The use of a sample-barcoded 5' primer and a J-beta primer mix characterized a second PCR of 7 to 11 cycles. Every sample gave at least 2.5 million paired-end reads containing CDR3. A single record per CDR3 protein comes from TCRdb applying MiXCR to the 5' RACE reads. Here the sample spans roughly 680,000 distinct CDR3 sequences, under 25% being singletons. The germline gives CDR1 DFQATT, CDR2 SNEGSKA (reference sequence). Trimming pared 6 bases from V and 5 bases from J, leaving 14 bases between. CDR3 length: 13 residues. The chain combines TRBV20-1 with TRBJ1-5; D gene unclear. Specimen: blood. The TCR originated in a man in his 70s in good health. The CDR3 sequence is CSAQEDWDQPQHF. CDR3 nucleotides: TGCAGTGCCCAGGAGGATTGGGATCAGCCCCAGCATTTT.